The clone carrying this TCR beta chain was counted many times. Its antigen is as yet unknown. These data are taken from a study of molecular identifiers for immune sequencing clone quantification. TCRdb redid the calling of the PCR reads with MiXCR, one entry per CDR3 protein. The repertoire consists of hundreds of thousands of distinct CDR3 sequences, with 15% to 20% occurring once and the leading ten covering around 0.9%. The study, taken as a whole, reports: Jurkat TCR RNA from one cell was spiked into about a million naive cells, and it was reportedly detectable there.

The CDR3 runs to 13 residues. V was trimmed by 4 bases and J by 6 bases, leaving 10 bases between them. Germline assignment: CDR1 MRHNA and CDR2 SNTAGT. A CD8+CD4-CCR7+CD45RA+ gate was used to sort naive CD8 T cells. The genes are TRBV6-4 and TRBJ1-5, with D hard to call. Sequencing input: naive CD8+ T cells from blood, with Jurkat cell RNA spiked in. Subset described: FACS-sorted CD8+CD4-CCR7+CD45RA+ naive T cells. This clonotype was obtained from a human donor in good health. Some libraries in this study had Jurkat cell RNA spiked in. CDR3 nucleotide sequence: TGTGCCAGCAGTGGGGGAGCGGGTCAGCCCCAGCATTTT. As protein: CASSGGAGQPQHF.